This passage covers 22 T cell receptor beta chains from one sample sequenced in a study of cytomegalovirus exposure and HLA in healthy donors. A multiplex PCR was run with 60 Vbeta primers and 13 Jbeta primers. TCRdb's copy holds only in-frame clones and misses some; the assay was immunoSEQ multiplex PCR. The table lists 95,000 to 100,000 clones, 60% to 75% of them singletons. The sequencing sample was made of PBMCs. These receptors came from a woman aged 40 to 50 in good health and CMV-seronegative.

The chain joins TRBV6-5 to TRBJ2-7, with a possible D match to TRBD1 (6 bases). V was pared by 0 bases and J by 0 bases, with 9 bases between. Germline V lookup: CDR1 MNHEY, CDR2 SVGAGI. The CDR3 has 15 residues. CDR3 amino acids: CASSYSEQGSYEQYF. The CDR3, as DNA: TGTGCCAGCAGTTACTCGGAACAGGGCTCCTACGAGCAGTACTTC.

The J gene is TRBJ2-5, the V gene TRBV11-1; the D is unclear. Between the trimmed V and J ends, which lost 1 base and 4 bases, there was a span of 10 bases. The germline V gene encodes CDR1 SGHAT and CDR2 FQDESV (reference sequence). The CDR3 runs 14 residues. CDR3: CASSLESPGETQYF. As DNA, the CDR3 is TGTGCCAGCAGCTTAGAAAGCCCGGGAGAGACCCAGTACTTC.

This clone was seen a handful of times. The rearrangement joins TRBV15 to TRBJ1-5, with no clear D. This CDR3 is 14 amino acids long. Trimming removed 5 bases at V and 1 base at J, with 9 bases between. Germline V gene data show CDR1 as LNHNV and CDR2 as YYDKDF (reference sequence). Here the CDR3 DNA reads TGTGCCACCAGCTATTTCAGAAGCAATCAGCCCCAGCATTTT. This encodes CATSYFRSNQPQHF. Full variable domain (missing parts from reference TRBV15 and TRBJ1-5): DAMVIQNPRYQVTQFGKPVTLSCSQTLNHNVMYWYQQKSSQAPKLLFHYYDKDFNNEADTPDNFQSRRPNTSFCFLDIRSPGLGDTAMYLCATSYFRSNQPQHFGDGTRLSIL.

V usage is TRBV27 and J usage is TRBJ2-1, with 8 bases that match TRBD2. The CDR3 is made up of 17 amino acids. V lost 3 bases and J lost 7; bases outside the gene matches: 14. Germline lookup yields CDR1 MNHEY and CDR2 SMNVEV (reference sequence). CDR3 coding DNA: TGTGCCAGCAGTTTGGCTTCCGGGACTAGTCGGGAGAATGAGCAGTTCTTC. This codes for CASSLASGTSRENEQFF.

The sample holds a few counts of this clone. The V gene is TRBV18, the J gene TRBJ2-7; 11 nucleotides line up with TRBD2. Germline lookup yields CDR1 KGHSH and CDR2 LQKENI. The CDR3 is 15 residues long. Trimming at V came to 2 bases and at J to 3 bases, leaving 3 bases not matched to a gene. The CDR3 reads CASSPAGTSGYEQYF. CDR3 DNA: TGTGCCAGCTCACCAGCCGGGACTAGCGGCTACGAGCAGTACTTC.

The rearrangement uses TRBV29-1 and TRBJ2-7, with D possibly being TRBD1 (7 bases). The CDR3 length is 15 residues. The V end lost 2 bases, the J end lost 3 bases, and 17 bases lay between the germline ends. From germline, CDR1 is SQVTM and CDR2 ANQGSEA. CDR3 coding DNA: TGCAGCGTTGAAAGACCAGGGGGGCCCTTCTACGAGCAGTACTTC. Translation gives CSVERPGGPFYEQYF.

This clone showed up just a few times. The chain combines TRBV4-1 with TRBJ1-2, with a weak D call TRBD1 (6 bases). Trimming took 4 bases from V and 4 from J, leaving 13 bases between them. Germline CDR1 reads MGHRA; CDR2 reads YSYEKL. The CDR3 runs to 14 residues. CDR3 region: CASSPSQGSYGYTF. Here the CDR3 DNA reads TGCGCCAGCAGCCCATCACAGGGTAGCTATGGCTACACCTTC.

This chain connects TRBV27 to TRBJ2-1, with 8 bases matching TRBD1. The CDR3 consists of 15 residues. Germline CDR1 and CDR2: MNHEY and SMNVEV (reference sequence). V shed 6 bases, J shed 9 bases, and the junction held 13 bases outside the gene matches. In DNA form, the CDR3 reads TGTGCCAGCAGAATGGACAGGGTGGTCAATAGTGAGCAGTTCTTC. Protein sequence: CASRMDRVVNSEQFF.

J is TRBJ2-6 and V is TRBV5-1, with 10 bases lining up with TRBD1. CDR3 length: 17 residues. Germline V gene sequence: CDR1 SGHRS, CDR2 YFSETQ. V gave up 4 bases and J gave up 2 bases; unmatched junction bases: 6. The CDR3 DNA reads TGCGCCAGCAGCGACCGGGACAGGGGTGCTGGGGCCAACGTCCTGACTTTC. Its translation: CASSDRDRGAGANVLTF.

J is TRBJ1-6 and V is TRBV30, with 7 nucleotides matching TRBD1. V gave up 4 bases and J gave up 3 bases; unmatched junction bases: 6. Per the germline V gene, CDR1 is GTSNPN and CDR2 is SVGIG (reference sequence). The CDR3 is 15 amino acids. CDR3 protein: CAWTGGPHYNSPLHF. In DNA, the CDR3 is TGTGCCTGGACAGGGGGACCACACTATAATTCACCCCTCCACTTT.

The CDR3 region is CASSQVVDRENEQYF. The CDR3 DNA reads as TGCGCCAGCAGCCAAGTGGTCGACAGGGAGAATGAGCAGTACTTC. V gene TRBV4-1 combines with J gene TRBJ2-7; 7 nucleotides match TRBD1. The CDR3 is 15 amino acids. Unmatched junction bases numbered 10, after V lost 1 base and J lost 7 bases. Germline-derived CDR1 and CDR2 are MGHRA and YSYEKL.

J is TRBJ1-2 and V is TRBV6-4; 9 bases are a match to TRBD1. The length of the CDR3 is 13 residues. After removal of 0 bases from V and 7 bases from J, the junction contained 0 bases not matched to a gene. Germline V lookup: CDR1 MRHNA, CDR2 SNTAGT. The CDR3 coding sequence is TGTGCCAGCAGTGACTCGACAGGGGGTGGCTACACCTTC. Its protein product is CASSDSTGGGYTF.

Comment on this clone: The same CDR3 arises from other DNA sequences in this sample as well. The gene calls are TRBV19 and TRBJ2-3, with 7 bases matching TRBD2. The germline V gene encodes CDR1 LNHDA and CDR2 SQIVND (reference sequence). This CDR3 spans 13 amino acids. Trimming at V came to 4 bases and at J to 2 bases, leaving 0 bases not matched to a gene. The CDR3 DNA sequence: TGTGCCAGTAGTAGGGACTACACAGATACGCAGTATTTT. Translating gives CASSRDYTDTQYF.

The rearrangement uses TRBV6-1 and TRBJ1-1, with D unresolved. The CDR3 has 11 residues. V was shortened by 4 bases and J by 5 bases, with 5 bases between the two germline ends. The germline V gene has CDR1 MNHNS and CDR2 SASEGT. The CDR3 nucleotides read TGTGCCAGCAGTGTTCAGACTGAAGCTTTCTTT. Translating it yields CASSVQTEAFF.

The V gene is TRBV4-2, the J gene TRBJ2-7, with D tentatively TRBD2 (6 bases). Between the trimmed V and J ends, which lost 2 bases and 3 bases, there was a span of 14 bases. CDR1 and CDR2 from the germline V gene are LGHNA and YNFKEQ. The CDR3 covers 15 residues. CDR3 bases: TGTGCCAGCAGCCAAAAGGACGGGACTCTCTACGAGCAGTACTTC. Translating it yields CASSQKDGTLYEQYF.

The chain carries TRBV9 and TRBJ2-5, with D perhaps TRBD2 (6 bases). Deletions cut 2 bases from V and 1 base from J, with 9 bases between. This CDR3 spans 14 amino acids. Germline CDR1 is SGDLS and CDR2 is YYNGEE. For the CDR3, the DNA is TGTGCCAGCAGCGTCGCGGGAATCCAAGAGACCCAGTACTTC. Its translation is CASSVAGIQETQYF.

The chain has TRBV6-5 and TRBJ2-7; 9 nucleotides align to TRBD1. Germline CDR1 and CDR2: MNHEY and SVGAGI. The CDR3 covers 12 residues. V shed 6 bases, J shed 7 bases, and the junction held 4 bases outside the gene matches. The CDR3 DNA sequence: TGTGCCAGCAGCGGGACAGGGCGGGAGCAGTACTTC. Translation: CASSGTGREQYF.

The gene calls are TRBV4-3 and TRBJ2-5; tentatively, D is TRBD2 (6 bases). There are 15 residues in the CDR3. Looked up from germline, CDR1 is LGHNA and CDR2 is YSLEER. V was shortened by 4 bases and J by 0 bases, with 12 bases between the two germline ends. The CDR3 nucleotides are TGCGCCAGCAGCCTTTCAGGGACTTACCAAGAGACCCAGTACTTC. Its protein is CASSLSGTYQETQYF.

This sequence joins TRBV29-1 and TRBJ2-1; TRBD2 aligns across 11 bases. This CDR3 region has 13 residues. In germline, CDR1 is SQVTM, CDR2 ANQGSEA. The trim removed 4 bases at V and 7 bases at J, leaving 3 bases unmatched. The CDR3 bases are TGCAGCGTTGCACTAGCGGGAGCGAATGAGCAGTTCTTC. Translation: CSVALAGANEQFF.

This clone was seen once. The rearrangement links TRBV19 to TRBJ1-1; D is ambiguous. The CDR3 is 14 amino acids. V was clipped by 3 bases and J by 4 bases, with 12 bases between them. Germline CDR1 reads LNHDA; CDR2 reads SQIVND (reference sequence). The CDR3 loop reads CASSITGVSTEAFF. CDR3 bases: TGTGCCAGTAGTATTACCGGGGTCAGCACTGAAGCTTTCTTT.

V usage is TRBV29-1 and J usage is TRBJ2-1; TRBD2 matches 9 bases. The V and J ends lost 7 bases and 1 base, in that order; junction bases with no gene match: 5. Germline V gene sequence: CDR1 SQVTM, CDR2 ANQGSEA. This CDR3 has 14 amino acids. The CDR3 spells CSAQGLASYNEQFF. The CDR3 nucleotides are TGCAGCGCCCAGGGACTAGCTTCCTACAATGAGCAGTTCTTC.

V gene TRBV4-1 combines with J gene TRBJ2-5; D gene unclear. Germline-derived CDR1 and CDR2 are MGHRA and YSYEKL. This CDR3 region has 15 residues. Trimming left V 0 bases short and J 4 bases short, with 12 bases between. Here the CDR3 reads CASSQDFNSRETQYF. CDR3 in DNA: TGCGCCAGCAGCCAAGATTTTAATTCCCGAGAGACCCAGTACTTC.